The 5 T cell receptor beta chains below were found in one sample sequenced in a study of blood T cells in healthy people across ages. A sample-barcoded 5' primer and a J-beta primer mix were used in a second PCR of roughly 7 to 11 cycles. TCRdb called the 5' RACE reads again in MiXCR, with one record for every CDR3 protein. The table shows approximately 1,000,000 distinct CDR3 sequences, with approximately 38% occurring only once. The sequenced sample consisted of blood. These TCRs come from a man aged 18 to 30 in good health.

This chain joins TRBV12-5 and TRBJ2-3, with a weak D call TRBD1 (6 bases). CDR3 length: 13 amino acids. V was trimmed by 2 bases and J by 7 bases, leaving 10 bases between them. In germline, CDR1 is LGHNT, CDR2 FRNRAP. CDR3 in amino acids: CASGLPQGYTQYF. Written as DNA, the CDR3 is TGTGCTAGTGGTTTGCCCCAGGGGTATACGCAGTATTTT.

The chain recombines TRBV7-9 with TRBJ2-5; weak D call: TRBD2 (6 bases). The J call may be incorrect, as the DNA end agrees better with TRBJ2-1. The CDR3 has 17 amino acids. CDR1 and CDR2 from the germline V gene are SEHNR and FQNEAQ (reference sequence). The CDR3 region has the DNA TGTGCCAGCAGCTTAGCATCGAGGCGGGGAAGCCAAGAGACCCAGTTCTTC. It specifies CASSLASRRGSQETQFF.

The V call is TRBV12-3 or TRBV12-4, the J call TRBJ1-1; TRBD1 agrees at 9 bases. J lost 1 base, V lost 6 bases, and 12 bases had no gene match. The CDR3 sequence is 17 residues long. CDR3 loop: CASRPTGGRVENTEAFF. The CDR3 DNA is TGTGCCAGCAGGCCAACAGGGGGCCGAGTGGAGAACACTGAAGCTTTCTTT.

In regard to this clonotype: With a much larger clone just one base away, this may be a read error. The rearrangement uses TRBV12-5 and TRBJ2-1; D is perhaps TRBD1 or TRBD2 (5 bases each). Trimming took off 2 bases at V and 13 bases at J, with 18 bases between the two ends. The CDR3 contains 14 residues. Germline CDR1 and CDR2: LGHNT and FRNRAP. The CDR3 DNA follows: TGTGCTAGTGGTTTGCCCCCGAGTGAGGGGACCCAGTTCTTC. Protein: CASGLPPSEGTQFF.

The CDR3 here is CASIPYETGELFF. The CDR3 bases are TGTGCCAGCATCCCCTACGAAACCGGGGAGCTGTTTTTT. This sequence joins TRBV6-6 and TRBJ2-2; D remains ambiguous. The germline V gene encodes CDR1 MNHNY and CDR2 SVGAGI (reference sequence). The V gene lost 7 bases and the J gene lost 5 bases, with 11 bases spanning the gap. The CDR3 length is 13 residues.